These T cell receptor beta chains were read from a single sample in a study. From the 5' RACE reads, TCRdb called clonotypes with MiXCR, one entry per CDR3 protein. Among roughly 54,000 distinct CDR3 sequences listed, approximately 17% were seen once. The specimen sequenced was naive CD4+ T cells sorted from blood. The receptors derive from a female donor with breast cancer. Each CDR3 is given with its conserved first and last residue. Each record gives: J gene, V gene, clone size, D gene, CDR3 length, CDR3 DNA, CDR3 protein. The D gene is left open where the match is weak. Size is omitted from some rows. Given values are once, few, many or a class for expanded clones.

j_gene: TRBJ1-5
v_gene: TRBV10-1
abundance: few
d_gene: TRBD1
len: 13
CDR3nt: TGCGCCAGCAGTGCGGACAGGGCAGGGCCCCAGCATTTT
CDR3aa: CASSADRAGPQHF

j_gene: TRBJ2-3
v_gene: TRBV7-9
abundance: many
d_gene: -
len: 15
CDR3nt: TGTGCCAGCAGCCGGAGCTCAGGGATCACAGATACGCAGTATTTT
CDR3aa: CASSRSSGITDTQYF

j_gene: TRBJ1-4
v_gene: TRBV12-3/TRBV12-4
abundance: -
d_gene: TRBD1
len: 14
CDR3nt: TGTGCCAGCAGTCTCAGGGGGCGTGCTGAAAAACTGTTTTTT
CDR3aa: CASSLRGRAEKLFF

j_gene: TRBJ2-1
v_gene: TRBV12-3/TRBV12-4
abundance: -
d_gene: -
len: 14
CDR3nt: TGTGCCAGCAGGGGGGTCGGAGGTCCCTATGAGCAGTTCTTC
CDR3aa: CASRGVGGPYEQFF

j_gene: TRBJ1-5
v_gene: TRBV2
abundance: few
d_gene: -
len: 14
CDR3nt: TGTGCCAGCCTTTTGGACAGACAGAATCAGCCCCAGCATTTT
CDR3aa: CASLLDRQNQPQHF

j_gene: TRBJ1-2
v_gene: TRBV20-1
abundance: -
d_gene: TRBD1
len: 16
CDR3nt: TGCAGTGCCAAATTTCCTGGGACAGGGGGCTTTGGTGGCTACACCTTC
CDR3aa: CSAKFPGTGGFGGYTF

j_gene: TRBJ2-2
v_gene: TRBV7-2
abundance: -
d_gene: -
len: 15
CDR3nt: TGTGCCAGCAGCTTACAGTCGGGGAACACCGGGGAGCTGTTTTTT
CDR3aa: CASSLQSGNTGELFF

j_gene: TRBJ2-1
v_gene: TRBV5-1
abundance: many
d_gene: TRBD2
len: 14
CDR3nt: TGCGCCAGCAGTCATGGACTAGTCGACAATGAGCAGTTCTTC
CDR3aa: CASSHGLVDNEQFF

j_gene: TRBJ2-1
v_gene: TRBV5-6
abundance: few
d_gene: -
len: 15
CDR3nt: TGTGCCAGCGCCCGCAGAGCGGACGGGTACAATGAGCAGTTCTTC
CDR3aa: CASARRADGYNEQFF

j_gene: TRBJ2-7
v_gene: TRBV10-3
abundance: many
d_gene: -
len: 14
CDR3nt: TGTGCCATCAGTGAGTCGACAAGGAGGAACGAGCAGTACTTC
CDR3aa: CAISESTRRNEQYF

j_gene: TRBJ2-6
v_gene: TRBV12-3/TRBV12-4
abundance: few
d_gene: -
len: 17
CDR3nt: TGTGCCAGTGGGACCAGTTTAGGGGGATCTGGGGCCAACGTCCTGACTTTC
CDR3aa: CASGTSLGGSGANVLTF

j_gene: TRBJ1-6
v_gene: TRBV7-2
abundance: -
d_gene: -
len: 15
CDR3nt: TGTGCCAGCAGCCAAACGAGGGTGCGGAATTCACCCCTCCACTTT
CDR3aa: CASSQTRVRNSPLHF

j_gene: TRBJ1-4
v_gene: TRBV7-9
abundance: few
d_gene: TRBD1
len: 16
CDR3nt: TGTGCCAGCAGCTCCCGGGGACAGGGTCGGCGGGAAAAACTGTTTTTT
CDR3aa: CASSSRGQGRREKLFF

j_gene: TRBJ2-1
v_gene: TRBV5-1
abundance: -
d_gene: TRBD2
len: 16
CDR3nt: TGCGCCAGCAGCTTTAATAGCGGGGGAAGCTACAATGAGCAGTTCTTC
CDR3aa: CASSFNSGGSYNEQFF

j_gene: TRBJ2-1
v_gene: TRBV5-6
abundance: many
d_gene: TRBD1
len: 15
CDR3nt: TGTGCCAGCAGCCTGGACAGGGGGCTAGTGGGTGAGCAGTTCTTC
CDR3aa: CASSLDRGLVGEQFF

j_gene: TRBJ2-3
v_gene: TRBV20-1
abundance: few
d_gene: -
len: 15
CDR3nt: TGCAGTGCCCCTGTGGGAGGACAACGCACAGATACGCAGTATTTT
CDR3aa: CSAPVGGQRTDTQYF

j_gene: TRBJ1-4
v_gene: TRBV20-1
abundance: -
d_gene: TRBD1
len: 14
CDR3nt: TGCAGTGCTAGAGGTCCAGGGGGCGCTGAAAAACTGTTTTTT
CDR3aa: CSARGPGGAEKLFF

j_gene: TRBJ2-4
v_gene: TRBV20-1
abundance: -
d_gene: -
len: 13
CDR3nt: TGCAGTGCTAGAGATTTGGGCGGGAACATTCAGTACTTC
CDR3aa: CSARDLGGNIQYF

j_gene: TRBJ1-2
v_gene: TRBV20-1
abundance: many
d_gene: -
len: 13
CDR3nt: TGCAGTGCTAAATGGGGTCAGGGATATGGCTACACCTTC
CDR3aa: CSAKWGQGYGYTF

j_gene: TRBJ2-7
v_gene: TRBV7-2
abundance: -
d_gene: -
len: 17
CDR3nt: TGTGCCAGCAGCTTAGACCGGGCAGGGGGAGGGCCCTACGAGCAGTACTTC
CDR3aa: CASSLDRAGGGPYEQYF

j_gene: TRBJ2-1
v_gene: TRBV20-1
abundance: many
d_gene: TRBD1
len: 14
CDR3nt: TGCAGTGCTAGGAAAGGGGGCGCCGGTAATGAGCAGTTCTTC
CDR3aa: CSARKGGAGNEQFF

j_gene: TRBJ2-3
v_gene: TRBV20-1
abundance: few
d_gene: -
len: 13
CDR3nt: TGCAGTGCTAGCAACAGATTAACAGATACGCAGTATTTT
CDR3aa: CSASNRLTDTQYF

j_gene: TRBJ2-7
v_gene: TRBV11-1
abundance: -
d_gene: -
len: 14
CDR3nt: TGTGCCAGCAGCTTATCTGAGGGAGTCTACGAGCAGTACTTC
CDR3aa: CASSLSEGVYEQYF

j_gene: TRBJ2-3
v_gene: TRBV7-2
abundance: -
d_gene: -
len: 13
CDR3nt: TGTGCCAGCAGCTTAGTAGCGTCGAAGACGCAGTATTTT
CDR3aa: CASSLVASKTQYF

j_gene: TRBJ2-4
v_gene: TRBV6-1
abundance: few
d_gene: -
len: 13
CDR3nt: TGTGCCAGCACGTTTCGGGCCAAAAACATTCAGTACTTC
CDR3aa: CASTFRAKNIQYF

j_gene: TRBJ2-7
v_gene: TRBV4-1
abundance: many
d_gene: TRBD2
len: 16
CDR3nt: TGCGCCAGCAGCCAACCCCTCCTAGCGGGAAAGTGGGAGCAGTACTTC
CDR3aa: CASSQPLLAGKWEQYF

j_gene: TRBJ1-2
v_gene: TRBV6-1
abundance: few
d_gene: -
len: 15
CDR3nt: TGTGCCAGCAGTGGCCTTGAGGCCCGCGGGTATGGCTACACCTTC
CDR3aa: CASSGLEARGYGYTF

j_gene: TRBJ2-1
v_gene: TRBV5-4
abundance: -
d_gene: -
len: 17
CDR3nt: TGTGCCAGCAGCTCACACCTCGGGAGTAGTAGTTGGAATGAGCAGTTCTTC
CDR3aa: CASSSHLGSSSWNEQFF

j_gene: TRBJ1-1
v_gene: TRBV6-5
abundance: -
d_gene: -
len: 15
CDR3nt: TGTGCCAGCAGTTTTGTTCGGCAGGGGTCCACTGAAGCTTTCTTT
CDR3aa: CASSFVRQGSTEAFF

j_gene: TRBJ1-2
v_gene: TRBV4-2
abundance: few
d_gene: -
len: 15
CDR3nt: TGTGCCAGCAGCCAAGAAGATCCCCAACGGAACGGCTACACCTTC
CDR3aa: CASSQEDPQRNGYTF